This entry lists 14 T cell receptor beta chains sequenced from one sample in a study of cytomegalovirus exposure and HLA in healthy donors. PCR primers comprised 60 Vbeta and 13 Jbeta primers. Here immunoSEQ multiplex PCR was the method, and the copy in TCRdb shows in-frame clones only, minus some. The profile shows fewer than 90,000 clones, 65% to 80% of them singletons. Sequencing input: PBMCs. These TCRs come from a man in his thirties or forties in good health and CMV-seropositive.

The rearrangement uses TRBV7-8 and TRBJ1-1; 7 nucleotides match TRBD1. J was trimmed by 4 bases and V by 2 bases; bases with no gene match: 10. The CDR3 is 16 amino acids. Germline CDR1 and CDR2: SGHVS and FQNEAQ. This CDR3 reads CASSLRDRRVPTEAFF. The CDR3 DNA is TGTGCCAGCAGCTTAAGGGACAGACGGGTTCCCACTGAAGCTTTCTTT.

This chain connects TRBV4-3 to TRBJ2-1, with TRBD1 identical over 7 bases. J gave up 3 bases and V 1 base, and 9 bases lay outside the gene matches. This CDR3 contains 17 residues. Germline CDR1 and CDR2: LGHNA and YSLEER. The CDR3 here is CASSQGFSGQSYNEQFF. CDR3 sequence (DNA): TGCGCCAGCAGCCAAGGATTTTCGGGACAGAGCTACAATGAGCAGTTCTTC.

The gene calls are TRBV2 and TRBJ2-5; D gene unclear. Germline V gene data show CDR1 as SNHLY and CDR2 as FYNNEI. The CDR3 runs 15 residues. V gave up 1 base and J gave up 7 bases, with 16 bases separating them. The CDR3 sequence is CASSEGGRKAGTQYF. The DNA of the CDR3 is TGTGCCAGCAGTGAAGGTGGCAGGAAGGCTGGGACCCAGTACTTC.

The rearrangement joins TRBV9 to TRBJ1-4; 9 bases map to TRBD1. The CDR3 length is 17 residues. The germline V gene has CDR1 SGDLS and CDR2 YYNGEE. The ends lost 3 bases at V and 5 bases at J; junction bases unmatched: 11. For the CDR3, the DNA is TGTGCCAGCAGCGAACGACCGGGACAGGGAGAAAATGAAAAACTGTTTTTT. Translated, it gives CASSERPGQGENEKLFF. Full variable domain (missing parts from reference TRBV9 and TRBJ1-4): DSGVTQTPKHLITATGQRVTLRCSPRSGDLSVYWYQQSLDQGLQFLIQYYNGEERAKGNILERFSAQQFPDLHSELNLSSLELGDSALYFCASSERPGQGENEKLFFGSGTQLSVL.

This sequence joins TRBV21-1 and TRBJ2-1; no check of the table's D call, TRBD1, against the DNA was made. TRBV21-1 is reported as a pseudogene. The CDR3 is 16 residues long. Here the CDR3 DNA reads TGTGCCAGCAGCAGATTAGGACAGGTCGTGAACAATGAGCAGTTCTTC. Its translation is CASSRLGQVVNNEQFF.

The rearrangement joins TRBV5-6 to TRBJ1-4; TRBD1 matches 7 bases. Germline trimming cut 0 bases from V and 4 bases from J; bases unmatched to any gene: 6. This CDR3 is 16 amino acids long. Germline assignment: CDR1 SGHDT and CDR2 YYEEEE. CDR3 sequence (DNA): TGTGCCAGCAGCTTGGGTGGGGACAGCGGTAATGAAAAACTGTTTTTT. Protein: CASSLGGDSGNEKLFF.

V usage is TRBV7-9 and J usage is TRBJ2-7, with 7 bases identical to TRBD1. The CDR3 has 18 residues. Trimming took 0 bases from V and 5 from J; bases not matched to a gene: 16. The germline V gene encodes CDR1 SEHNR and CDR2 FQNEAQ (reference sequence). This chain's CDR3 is CASSLALLEGALSNEQYF. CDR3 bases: TGTGCCAGCAGCTTAGCCCTTCTCGAGGGGGCATTATCCAACGAGCAGTACTTC.

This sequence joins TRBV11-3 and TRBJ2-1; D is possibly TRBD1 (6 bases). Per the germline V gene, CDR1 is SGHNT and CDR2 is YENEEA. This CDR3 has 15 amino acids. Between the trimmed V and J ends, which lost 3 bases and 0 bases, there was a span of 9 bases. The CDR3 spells CASSFGRGSYNEQFF. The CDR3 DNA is TGTGCCAGCAGCTTCGGCAGGGGCTCCTACAATGAGCAGTTCTTC. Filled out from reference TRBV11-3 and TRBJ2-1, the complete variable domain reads EAGVVQSPRYKIIEKKQPVAFWCNPISGHNTLYWYLQNLGQGPELLIRYENEEAVDDSQLPKDRFSAERLKGVDSTLKIQPAELGDSAVYLCASSFGRGSYNEQFFGPGTRLTVL.

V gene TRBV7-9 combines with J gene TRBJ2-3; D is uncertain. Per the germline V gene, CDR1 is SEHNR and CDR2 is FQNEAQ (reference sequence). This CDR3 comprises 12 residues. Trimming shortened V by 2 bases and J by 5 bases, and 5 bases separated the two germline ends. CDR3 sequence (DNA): TGTGCCAGCAGCTTATTCGGAGATACGCAGTATTTT. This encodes CASSLFGDTQYF.

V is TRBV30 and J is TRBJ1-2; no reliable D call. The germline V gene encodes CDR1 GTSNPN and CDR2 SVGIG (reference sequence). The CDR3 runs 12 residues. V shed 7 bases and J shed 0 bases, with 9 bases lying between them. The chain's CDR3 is CAFPTPNYGYTF. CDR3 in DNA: TGTGCCTTCCCGACACCTAACTATGGCTACACCTTC. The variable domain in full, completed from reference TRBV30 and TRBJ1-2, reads SQTIHQWPATLVQPVGSPLSLECTVEGTSNPNLYWYRQAAGRGLQLLFYSVGIGQISSEVPQNLSASRPQDRQFILSSKKLLLSDSGFYLCAFPTPNYGYTFGSGTRLTVV.

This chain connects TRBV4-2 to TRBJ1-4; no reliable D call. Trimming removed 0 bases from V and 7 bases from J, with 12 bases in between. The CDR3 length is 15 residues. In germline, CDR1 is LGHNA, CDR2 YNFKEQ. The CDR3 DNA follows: TGTGCCAGCAGCCAAGAACCGGGTCGCGGTGAAAAACTGTTTTTT. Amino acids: CASSQEPGRGEKLFF.

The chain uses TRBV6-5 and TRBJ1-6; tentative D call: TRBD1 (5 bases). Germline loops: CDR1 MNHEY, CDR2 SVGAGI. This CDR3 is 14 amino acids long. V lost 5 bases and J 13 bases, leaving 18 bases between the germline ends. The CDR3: CASSKRPRGWPLHF. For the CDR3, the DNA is TGTGCCAGCAGTAAGAGGCCTCGGGGGTGGCCCCTCCACTTT.

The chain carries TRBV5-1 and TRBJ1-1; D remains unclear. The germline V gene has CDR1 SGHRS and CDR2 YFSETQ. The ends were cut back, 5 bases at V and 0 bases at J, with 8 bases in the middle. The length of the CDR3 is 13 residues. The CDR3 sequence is CASRATMNTEAFF. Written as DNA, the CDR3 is TGCGCCAGCAGAGCGACCATGAACACTGAAGCTTTCTTT. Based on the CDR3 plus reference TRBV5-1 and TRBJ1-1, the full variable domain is KAGVTQTPRYLIKTRGQQVTLSCSPISGHRSVSWYQQTPGQGLQFLFEYFSETQRNKGNFPGRFSGRQFSNSRSEMNVSTLELGDSALYLCASRATMNTEAFFGQGTRLTVV.

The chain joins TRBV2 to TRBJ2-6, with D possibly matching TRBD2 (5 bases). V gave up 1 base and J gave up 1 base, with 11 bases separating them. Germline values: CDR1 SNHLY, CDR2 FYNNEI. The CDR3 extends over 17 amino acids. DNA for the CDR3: TGTGCCAGCAGTGAAGTGGGCCGGACTTCTGGGGCCAACGTCCTGACTTTC. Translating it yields CASSEVGRTSGANVLTF.